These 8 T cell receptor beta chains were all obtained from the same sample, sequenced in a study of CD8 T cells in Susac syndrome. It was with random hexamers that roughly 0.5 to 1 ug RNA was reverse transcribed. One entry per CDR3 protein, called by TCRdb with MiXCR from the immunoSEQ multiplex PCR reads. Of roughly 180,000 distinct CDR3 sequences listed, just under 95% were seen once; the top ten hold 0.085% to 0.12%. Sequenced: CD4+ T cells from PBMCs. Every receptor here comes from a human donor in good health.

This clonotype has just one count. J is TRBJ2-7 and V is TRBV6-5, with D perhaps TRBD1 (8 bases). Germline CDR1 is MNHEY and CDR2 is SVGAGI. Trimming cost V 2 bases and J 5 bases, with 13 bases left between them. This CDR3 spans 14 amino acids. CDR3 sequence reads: CASSYRTGRDEQYF. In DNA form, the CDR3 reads TGTGCCAGCAGTTACCGGACAGGGAGGGACGAGCAGTACTTC.

CDR3 region: CASGLGYEQFF. DNA for the CDR3: TGTGCCTCGGGACTGGGCTATGAGCAGTTCTTC. The genes are TRBV30 and TRBJ2-1; D is perhaps TRBD2 (6 bases). The CDR3 contains 11 residues. V lost 7 bases and J 8 bases, leaving 12 bases between the germline ends. Germline assignment: CDR1 GTSNPN and CDR2 SVGIG (reference sequence).

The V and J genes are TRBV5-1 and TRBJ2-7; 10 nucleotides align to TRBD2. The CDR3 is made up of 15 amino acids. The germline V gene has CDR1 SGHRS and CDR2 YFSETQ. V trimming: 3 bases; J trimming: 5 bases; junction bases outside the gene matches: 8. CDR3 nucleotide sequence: TGCGCCAGCAGCTCTATCAGCGGGAGGGCCAACGAGCAGTACTTC. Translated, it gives CASSSISGRANEQYF.

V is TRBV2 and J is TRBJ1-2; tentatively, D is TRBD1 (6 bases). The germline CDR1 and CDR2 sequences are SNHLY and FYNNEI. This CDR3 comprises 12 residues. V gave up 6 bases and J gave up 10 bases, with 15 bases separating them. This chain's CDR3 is CASRETGENYTF. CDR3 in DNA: TGTGCCAGCAGAGAGACAGGCGAAAACTACACCTTC.

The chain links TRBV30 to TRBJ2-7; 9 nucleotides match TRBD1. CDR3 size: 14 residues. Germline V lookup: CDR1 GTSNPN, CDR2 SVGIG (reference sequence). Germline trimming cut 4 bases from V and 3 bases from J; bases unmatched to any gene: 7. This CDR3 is CAWTTGTGFYEQYF. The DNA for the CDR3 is TGTGCCTGGACAACCGGGACAGGGTTCTACGAGCAGTACTTC. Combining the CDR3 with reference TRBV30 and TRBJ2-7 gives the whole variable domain SQTIHQWPATLVQPVGSPLSLECTVEGTSNPNLYWYRQAAGRGLQLLFYSVGIGQISSEVPQNLSASRPQDRQFILSSKKLLLSDSGFYLCAWTTGTGFYEQYFGPGTRLTVT.

Written as DNA, the CDR3 is TGTGCCTGGAGTGTAGGTCTCCAAGAGACCCAGTACTTC. Translating it yields CAWSVGLQETQYF. This chain joins TRBV30 and TRBJ2-5; D unclear. The CDR3 is 13 residues long. From germline, CDR1 is GTSNPN and CDR2 SVGIG (reference sequence). Between the trimmed V and J ends, which lost 0 bases and 1 base, there was a span of 6 bases.

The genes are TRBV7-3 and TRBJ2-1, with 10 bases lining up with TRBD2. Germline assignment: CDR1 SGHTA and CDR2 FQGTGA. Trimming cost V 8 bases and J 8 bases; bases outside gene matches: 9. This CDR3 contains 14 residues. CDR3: CASQEAGGPYEQFF. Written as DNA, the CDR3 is TGTGCCAGCCAGGAAGCGGGAGGGCCTTATGAGCAGTTCTTC.

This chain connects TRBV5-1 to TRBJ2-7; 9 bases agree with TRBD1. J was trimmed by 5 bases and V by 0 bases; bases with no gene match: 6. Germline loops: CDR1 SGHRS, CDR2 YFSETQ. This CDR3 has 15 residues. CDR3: CASSLVGQGSNEQYF. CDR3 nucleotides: TGCGCCAGCAGCTTGGTAGGACAGGGGTCGAACGAGCAGTACTTC.